The sequence of this T cell receptor (beta chain) was determined in a study of cytomegalovirus exposure and HLA in healthy donors. Study-wide context: Assignment to the Caucasian-associated ancestry cluster applied to more than 75% of the approximately 360 genotyped donors. Points from the study as a whole: It is likely that the observed cluster of highly shared sequence variants was a sequencing artifact.

This clone was recorded a few times. What it binds is not known. The primer mix had 60 Vbeta and 13 Jbeta primers. TCRdb's table, derived via immunoSEQ multiplex PCR, lists solely in-frame clones and lacks some. The sample includes 100,000 to 120,000 clones, over 60% of them seen just once. The CDR3 is 14 amino acids. The germline V gene encodes CDR1 MDHEN and CDR2 SYDVKM. With 5 bases clipped from V and 7 bases from J, the junction kept 4 bases outside the gene matches. This sequence originates from a woman in her 30s in good health and CMV-seronegative. Sequencing used PBMCs. The rearrangement uses TRBV28 and TRBJ2-4, with 11 bases matching TRBD1. The CDR3 DNA sequence: TGTGCCAGCAGTGTCGGGACAGGGGGTAACATTCAGTACTTC. This sequence encodes CASSVGTGGNIQYF.